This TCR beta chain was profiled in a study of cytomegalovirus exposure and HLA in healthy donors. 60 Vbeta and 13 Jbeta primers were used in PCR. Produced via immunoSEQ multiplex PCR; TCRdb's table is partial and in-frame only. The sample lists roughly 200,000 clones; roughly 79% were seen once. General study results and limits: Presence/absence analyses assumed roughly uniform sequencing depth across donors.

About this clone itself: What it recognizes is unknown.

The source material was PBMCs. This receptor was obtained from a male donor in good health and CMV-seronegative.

CDR3 sequence reads: CASSLWGGNQPQHF. CDR3 nucleotides: TGTGCCAGTAGCCTCTGGGGGGGGAATCAGCCCCAGCATTTT. The rearrangement uses TRBV19 and TRBJ1-5; a weak D match, TRBD1 (5 bases). Trimming cost V 6 bases and J 4 bases, with 13 bases left between them. The CDR3 extends over 14 amino acids. Looked up from germline, CDR1 is LNHDA and CDR2 is SQIVND (reference sequence).